These T cell receptor beta chains were read from a single sample in a study of blood T cell repertoires in COVID-19. Data came from immunoSEQ multiplex PCR; TCRdb stores just in-frame clones and leaves some out. The sample has about 170,000 clones, approximately 83% seen once. The specimen was peripheral blood. The receptors shown here come from a man aged 65 to 85 with active or convalescent COVID-19. Each CDR3 is given with its conserved first and last residue. The D gene is left open where the match is weak. The listing skips clone size in some rows; elsewhere it reads once, few, many or a size class.

d_call	v_call	j_call	clone_size	cdr3_nt	cdr3_aa
NA	TRBV15	TRBJ1-1	NA	TGTGCCACCAGCAGAGATCGGAGGAGGACTGAAGCTTTCTTT	CATSRDRRRTEAFF
TRBD1	TRBV5-5	TRBJ2-4	NA	TGTGCCAGCAGCTGGACAGGCAAAAACATTCAGTACTTC	CASSWTGKNIQYF
NA	TRBV5-1	TRBJ2-2	NA	TGCGCCAGCCTCGAACAGGACACCGGGGAGCTGTTTTTT	CASLEQDTGELFF
NA	TRBV7-2	TRBJ2-7	NA	TGTGCCAGCGGCCCCTCAGGGTCCTACGAGCAGTACTTC	CASGPSGSYEQYF
TRBD2	TRBV18	TRBJ2-5	NA	TGTGCCAGCTCACCGAGCGCGGGAGGGTTCCAGGAGACCCAGTACTTC	CASSPSAGGFQETQYF
TRBD2	TRBV7-2	TRBJ2-7	NA	TGTGCCAGCAGGCGTCTGGCGGGAGAATACGAGCAGTACTTC	CASRRLAGEYEQYF
NA	TRBV19	TRBJ1-1	NA	TGTGCCAGTAGTCCCCTCAGTTCAGCTTTCTTT	CASSPLSSAFF
TRBD2	TRBV4-1	TRBJ2-3	NA	TGCGCCAGCAGTTACAGATACGCGGGGGAAGCAGATACGCAGTATTTT	CASSYRYAGEADTQYF
NA	TRBV5-1	TRBJ1-3	NA	TGCGCCAGCAGCTTGTCTCCAGGGAACTCTGGAAACACCATATATTTT	CASSLSPGNSGNTIYF
TRBD1	TRBV18	TRBJ1-5	once	TGTGCCAGCTCACCAGTGACAGGGAATAGCAATCAGCCCCAGCATTTT	CASSPVTGNSNQPQHF
NA	TRBV5-1	TRBJ1-3	NA	TGCGCCAGCAGCCCTGACTCCGAGGGAAACACCATATATTTT	CASSPDSEGNTIYF
TRBD1	TRBV18	TRBJ1-2	NA	TGTGCCAGCTCACCCGGGACAGGGAACTATGGCTACACCTTC	CASSPGTGNYGYTF
NA	TRBV11-2	TRBJ1-1	NA	TGTGCCAGCAGTGGAGGGAGGCGGACTGAAGCTTTCTTT	CASSGGRRTEAFF
TRBD1	TRBV24-1	TRBJ1-2	NA	TGTGCCACCAATGTTAAAGGGACAGGGAGTCGGGGCTACACCTTC	CATNVKGTGSRGYTF
TRBD2	TRBV25-1	TRBJ2-5	NA	TGTGCCACCCGACTAGCGGGGGGACAAGAGACCCAGTACTTC	CATRLAGGQETQYF